This T cell receptor (beta chain) was observed in a study of blood T cell repertoires in COVID-19. The CDR3 covers 14 residues. The V gene end was trimmed by 0 bases and the J gene end by 8 bases; junction bases not matched to a gene: 2. CDR1 is MGHRA, CDR2 YSYEKL, per germline. Measured with immunoSEQ multiplex PCR; TCRdb has only the in-frame clones, and not every one. The data show approximately 240,000 clones, under 90% seen once. V gene TRBV4-1 combines with J gene TRBJ1-4; TRBD1 aligns across 8 bases. The origin of this receptor is a woman aged 55-75 years who had recovered from COVID-19. Sequencing was done on a sample of peripheral blood. DNA for the CDR3: TGCGCCAGCAGCCAAGATCGACAGGGGGAAAAACTGTTTTTT. It specifies CASSQDRQGEKLFF.